This TCR beta chain came from a study of PD-1 blockade in classical Hodgkin lymphoma. Profiling relied on immunoSEQ multiplex PCR, and the TCRdb table lists in-frame clones only, not all of them. The sample includes approximately 65,000 clones, more than 80% of them seen just once. From germline, CDR1 is LNHDA and CDR2 SQIVND (reference sequence). After removal of 7 bases from V and 0 bases from J, the junction contained 12 bases not matched to a gene. There are 17 residues in the CDR3. Stated time point: cycle 4 day 1 (C4D1), after five to seven weeks of nivolumab. Every patient relapsed after autologous stem cell transplantation, and brentuximab vedotin exposure varied.

This material consisted of peripheral blood mononuclear cells (PBMCs), taken before the fourth cycle of nivolumab. The source of this sequence is a human donor with classical Hodgkin lymphoma. The chain is built from TRBV19 and TRBJ2-3, with TRBD2 matching 8 bases. This CDR3 is CASTGSGSPLSTDTQYF. The CDR3 coding sequence is TGTGCCAGTACAGGCAGCGGGAGCCCCCTGAGCACAGATACGCAGTATTTT.